The TCR beta chain under discussion was sequenced for a study of early T cells in non-severe SARS-CoV-2 infection. The CDR3 runs to 14 residues. CDR1 and CDR2 (germline): MDHEN, SYDVKM. V lost 7 bases to trimming and J lost 1 base, with 14 bases between them. This clonotype was recorded at least ten times. Separate cDNA molecules each had unique molecular identifiers attached to them. TCRdb re-analysed the 5' RACE reads in MiXCR, keeping a single row per CDR3 protein. The sample holds about 50,000 distinct CDR3 sequences, roughly a tenth seen once. The gene calls are TRBV28 and TRBJ2-7; unclear D gene. Sequencing used whole blood, obtained at baseline. This receptor was taken from an adult who was a healthcare worker with PCR-confirmed SARS-CoV-2 infection or an uninfected control (not recorded which). DNA for the CDR3: TGTGCCAGCACAGCAATGTCGGGTTCCTACGAGCAGTACTTC. This sequence encodes CASTAMSGSYEQYF.